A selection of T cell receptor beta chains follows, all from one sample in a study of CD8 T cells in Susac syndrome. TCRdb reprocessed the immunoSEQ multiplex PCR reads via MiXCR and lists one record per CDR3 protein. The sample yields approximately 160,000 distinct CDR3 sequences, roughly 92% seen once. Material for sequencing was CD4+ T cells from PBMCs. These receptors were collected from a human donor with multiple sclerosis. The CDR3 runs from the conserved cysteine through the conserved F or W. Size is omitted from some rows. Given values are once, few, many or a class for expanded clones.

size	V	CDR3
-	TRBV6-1	CASSERGLYEQYF
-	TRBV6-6	CASRDSDGTVNQPQHF
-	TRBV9	CASSVRDRTSSGNTIYF
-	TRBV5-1	CASSFAGNYGYTF
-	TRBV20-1	CSAREWTGGGYTF
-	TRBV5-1	CASSLTGPGNTIYF
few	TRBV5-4	CASCRQENTGELFF
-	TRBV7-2	CASSPGTGRDYGYTF
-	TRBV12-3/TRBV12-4	CASSLYKEAFF
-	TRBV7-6	CASGGALDYGYTF
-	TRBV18	CASSPRTGSADTQYF
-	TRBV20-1	CSARGQGLDQETQYF
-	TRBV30	CAWSGNANEQFF
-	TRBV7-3	CASGQGARETQYF
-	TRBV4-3	CASSLLPSSTEQFF
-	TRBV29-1	CSVDSGGGETQYF
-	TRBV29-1	CSVEEGEGQPQHF
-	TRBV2	CASSRLAKNIQYF
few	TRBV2	CASRTSTDTQYF
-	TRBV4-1	CASSQEGQPVYGYTF
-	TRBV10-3	CATHPGLAGRNEQFF
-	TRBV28	CASSPGTIGYEQYF
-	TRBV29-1	CSSSGQGGETQYF
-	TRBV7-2	CASSPRGGTSSYEQYF
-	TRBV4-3	CASSQDFELMAGELFF
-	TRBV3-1	CASSQGQGAGNTIYF
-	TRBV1	CTSSNPGVGRFSYEQYF
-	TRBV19	CASSRGRAQPQHF
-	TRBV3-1	CASNPSGQETQYF
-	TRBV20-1	CSARDAPKGRNRGLYYEQYF
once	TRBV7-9	CASSPWTDLVPEAFF
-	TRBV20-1	CSAPVQETQYF
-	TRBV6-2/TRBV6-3	CASSYEGDPGTEAFF
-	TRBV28	CASSLRGETQETQYF
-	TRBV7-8	CASSLGTLRGRRTDTQYF
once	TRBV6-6	CASTLGGLNTGELFF